Reported below is one TCR beta chain. This clonotype has just a few counts. The antigen this receptor binds is unknown. Base qualities are not at hand, and no much larger clone is one base apart. The data were taken from a study of blood T cells in healthy people across ages (dated by TCRdb to between 2014 and 2017). In terms of the full investigation: In model experiments, template switching captured roughly one uniquely barcoded TCR beta cDNA molecule for every two T cells. Age-related changes in TCR beta repertoire diversity were measured in the study by deep sequencing normalized with unique cDNA molecular identifiers. Donors were grouped into four age groups: young (average about 15 years), middle-aged (39), aged (roughly 62) and long-lived (about 89). Donors of different ages were randomly distributed across sequencing lanes to avoid experimental bias. The study analyzed two additional independent replicas of 1 million unique cDNA reads from the same blood draw for two donors, one aged 18 to 30 and one aged 80 or older.

Per the germline V gene, SGHVS is the CDR1 and FQNEAQ is the CDR2. From its cysteine to its phenylalanine, the CDR3 spans 14 amino acids. Of the read, only the CDR3 DNA is kept; its 42 bases are in frame from base 1. The V end loses 1 base and the J end loses 10 bases, and a stretch of 14 bases separates them. Systemically healthy Caucasian individuals from Russia, around 38 in total and aged roughly 6 to 95 years, were included as donors. Each donor gave 9.5 to 10 milliliters of peripheral blood, drawn into EDTA-treated Vacutainer tubes. PBMCs were isolated by Ficoll-Paque density-gradient centrifugation, with at least 6 million obtained per sample. Trizol reagent was used to extract total RNA from PBMCs, with at least 5 micrograms per sample. Naive CD45RAhigh/CD27high T cell percentages were measured by flow cytometry on a PBMC aliquot from every donor. Libraries were constructed by 5' RACE. Data came from an Illumina HiSeq 2500. A second PCR of about 7 to 12 cycles was performed with a sample-barcoded 5' primer and a J-beta primer mix. Each TCR beta cDNA molecule received a unique molecular identifier from a template-switch 5' adaptor carrying 12 random nucleotides. Each sample yielded at least 3 million CDR3-containing paired-end reads. First-strand cDNA synthesis was performed from all RNA using the Mint cDNA synthesis kit, with priming by a TRBC-specific oligonucleotide. Following uracil-DNA glycosylase treatment, a first 18-cycle PCR with universal primers M1SS and BC2_uni_R was performed on all cDNA. The original methods were these. For normalization, 1 million high-quality reads were randomly selected from each sample, with every read carrying a distinct molecular identifier. Reads with shared molecular identifiers were discarded instead of being binned into consensus sequences. MiTCR, run with a Q25 quality threshold and the strictest error-elimination algorithm, handled CDR3 identification, clonotype clustering and error correction. A nonparametric unseen species model with Euler transformation was used to estimate a lower bound on total TCR beta diversity. TCRdb cleaned the public reads at Q25 with fastp, built clones with MiXCR and kept in-frame beta chains. CDR3 protein duplicates are merged, each entry listing the most common genes and DNA. The V and J calls shown here were made by TCRdb, not taken from the authors' results. A total of around 1,500,000 distinct CDR3 sequences appear in this sample, under 30% of them only once. The biggest ten clones account for 7.7% of the sample.

Study-wide findings and limitations: Donor CMV infection status was unknown, potentially confounding age-related changes in expanded clonotypes. Observed TCR beta diversity per million T cells fell roughly linearly with age, and a significant reduction was already apparent by age about 43. Compared with the aged group, the long-lived group had more naive CD4+ T cells, fewer expanded clones and increased TCR diversity, a pattern suggesting age selection. Since profiling was done on bulk unsorted PBMCs, naive and antigen-experienced compartments could not be conclusively compared. There was a strong correlation between observed TCR beta diversity and the percentage of naive T cells measured by flow cytometry. Estimates of total diversity based on one million sequenced T cells were regarded as lower bounds and as underestimates.

Sequences were obtained from blood. The rearrangement combines TRBV7-8 with TRBJ2-1; no D gene call is confident. The TCR originated in a woman between 25 and 40 years old in good health. The CDR3 region has the sequence CASSLGTALGEQFF. The nucleotides read TGTGCCAGCAGCTTAGGGACGGCCCTCGGAGAGCAGTTCTTC.